Presented here are 17 T cell receptor beta chains from one specimen sequenced in a study of blood T cell repertoires in COVID-19. Clones were read by immunoSEQ multiplex PCR, and TCRdb kept only the in-frame ones, dropping some. The sample lists around 200,000 clones, around 80% occurring once. Input material: peripheral blood. The receptors derive from a woman aged 70 to 79 with acute or convalescent COVID-19.

In this sample, this clone turned up a few times. The genes are TRBV11-2 and TRBJ1-6; 10 bases map to TRBD1. V was pared by 5 bases and J by 4 bases, with 14 bases of the junction left unmatched. This CDR3 is built from 19 residues. The germline V gene has CDR1 SGHAT and CDR2 FQNNGV. CDR3 residues: CASSRQGGTGAGYNSPLHF. In DNA form, the CDR3 reads TGTGCCAGCAGCCGTCAGGGAGGGACAGGGGCGGGGTATAATTCACCCCTCCACTTT.

The J gene is TRBJ2-7, the V gene TRBV2; TRBD2 might be the D (6 bases). CDR1 is SNHLY and CDR2 is FYNNEI in the germline V gene. V was pared by 5 bases and J by 1 base, with 12 bases between. CDR3 length: 14 residues. In DNA form, the CDR3 reads TGTGCCAGCAGTAATAGCGGCCAATCCTACGAGCAGTACTTC. It codes for CASSNSGQSYEQYF.

This clone was picked up one time. The V and J genes are TRBV30 and TRBJ1-5; possibly TRBD1 for D (6 bases). The CDR3 extends over 15 amino acids. Trimming left V 3 bases short and J 2 bases short, with 14 bases between. Germline assignment: CDR1 GTSNPN and CDR2 SVGIG (reference sequence). CDR3 residues: CAWSQRGLRNQPQHF. CDR3 sequence (DNA): TGTGCCTGGAGCCAAAGGGGGTTGCGCAATCAGCCCCAGCATTTT.

This rearrangement joins TRBV4-2 to TRBJ2-7, with TRBD1 as a possible D gene (6 bases). This CDR3 spans 15 amino acids. Trimming pared 6 bases from V and 0 bases from J, leaving 15 bases between. Germline CDR1 and CDR2: LGHNA and YNFKEQ. As DNA, the CDR3 is TGTGCCAGCAGGGGAAGCACAGGGAGCTCCTACGAGCAGTACTTC. It codes for CASRGSTGSSYEQYF.

The chain links TRBV9 to TRBJ2-3; no reliable D call. Germline V gene lookup returns CDR1 SGDLS and CDR2 YYNGEE. This CDR3 comprises 11 residues. The V and J ends lost 0 bases and 9 bases respectively, with 5 bases between them. The CDR3 sequence is CASSVVSTQYF. CDR3 nucleotides: TGTGCCAGCAGCGTAGTTTCAACGCAGTATTTT. Looking up the rest from reference TRBV9 and TRBJ2-3 gives the full variable domain: DSGVTQTPKHLITATGQRVTLRCSPRSGDLSVYWYQQSLDQGLQFLIQYYNGEERAKGNILERFSAQQFPDLHSELNLSSLELGDSALYFCASSVVSTQYFGPGTRLTVL.

This clone occurred a few times. The chain uses TRBV7-2 and TRBJ2-1; no clear D. V lost 2 bases and J lost 1, with 9 bases in between. Looked up from germline, CDR1 is SGHTA and CDR2 is FQGNSA. The CDR3 is 15 amino acids. The CDR3 reads CASSLSYRSYNEQFF. CDR3 bases: TGTGCCAGCAGCTTAAGTTACAGATCCTACAATGAGCAGTTCTTC.

This clone counts as medium-sized. The genes are TRBV3-1 (or the pseudogene TRBV3-2) and TRBJ1-6; no definite D call. V dropped 1 base and J dropped 14 bases, with 15 bases sitting between them. Germline assignment: CDR1 LGHDT and CDR2 YNNKEL (reference sequence). CDR3 length: 14 residues. The DNA of the CDR3 is TGTGCCAGCAGCCAAGGCGTCAGCGTTTGGGCCCTCCACTTT. Translating it yields CASSQGVSVWALHF.

The chain carries TRBV16 and TRBJ1-5; D is undetermined. The V end was cut by 0 bases, the J end by 5 bases, with 11 bases between. Germline V gives CDR1 KGHSY, CDR2 FQNENV. The CDR3 runs 15 residues. CDR3 sequence reads: CASSQSGDTYQPQHF. The CDR3 DNA reads as TGTGCCAGCAGCCAATCGGGTGACACCTATCAGCCCCAGCATTTT.

This clone was counted a few times. This chain connects TRBV11-1 to TRBJ1-3, with no clear D. Germline V gives CDR1 SGHAT, CDR2 FQDESV (reference sequence). The ends were cut back, 5 bases at V and 7 bases at J, with 9 bases in the middle. The length of the CDR3 is 12 residues. The CDR3 region has the DNA TGTGCCAGCAGCCCCGAGCGGAACACCATATATTTT. This encodes CASSPERNTIYF.

V and J are TRBV6-5 and TRBJ2-1; 7 bases match TRBD2. V shed 6 bases, J shed 2 bases, and the junction held 7 bases outside the gene matches. Germline CDR1 MNHEY, CDR2 SVGAGI. The CDR3 is 15 residues long. As DNA, the CDR3 is TGTGCCAGCAGCCGGACTAGAGGTACCTACAATGAGCAGTTCTTC. Translation gives CASSRTRGTYNEQFF.

This chain joins TRBV7-2 and TRBJ2-7; 9 bases agree with TRBD2. Germline V gene sequence: CDR1 SGHTA, CDR2 FQGNSA. After removal of 5 bases from V and 3 bases from J, the junction contained 5 bases not matched to a gene. This CDR3 is built from 14 residues. The CDR3: CASSRGTSFYEQYF. The CDR3, as DNA: TGTGCCAGCAGCCGTGGGACTAGCTTCTACGAGCAGTACTTC. Variable domain in full (rest from reference TRBV7-2 and TRBJ2-7): GAGVSQSPSNKVTEKGKDVELRCDPISGHTALYWYRQSLGQGLEFLIYFQGNSAPDKSGLPSDRFSAERTGGSVSTLTIQRTQQEDSAVYLCASSRGTSFYEQYFGPGTRLTVT.

The chain links TRBV7-3 to TRBJ2-1; 13 bases align to TRBD2. The CDR3 runs to 15 residues. The ends lost 4 bases at V and 12 bases at J; junction bases unmatched: 9. Germline assignment: CDR1 SGHTA and CDR2 FQGTGA. CDR3 residues: CASSSGLAGVSGQFF. In nucleotides, the CDR3 is TGTGCCAGCAGCTCAGGACTAGCGGGAGTAAGCGGGCAGTTCTTC.

The rearrangement joins TRBV9 to TRBJ2-1; no firm D call. V was shortened by 0 bases and J by 4 bases, with 11 bases between the two germline ends. The CDR3 is 15 amino acids. The germline CDR1 and CDR2 sequences are SGDLS and YYNGEE. The CDR3 nucleotides are TGTGCCAGCAGCGTAGCCTTAGATCTTTACAATGAGCAGTTCTTC. Amino acids: CASSVALDLYNEQFF.

The chain has TRBV27 and TRBJ1-2; TRBD1 aligns across 8 bases. This CDR3 has 14 residues. Trimming at V came to 4 bases and at J to 8 bases, leaving 9 bases not matched to a gene. Germline V gene sequence: CDR1 MNHEY, CDR2 SMNVEV (reference sequence). This chain's CDR3 is CASSYDRGRGGYTF. The CDR3 nucleotides read TGTGCCAGCAGTTATGACAGGGGTCGAGGGGGCTACACCTTC.

This clone has only a few counts. The chain recombines TRBV29-1 with TRBJ2-1, with 9 bases that match TRBD2. CDR3 length: 15 amino acids. Germline CDR1 and CDR2: SQVTM and ANQGSEA. V trimming: 0 bases; J trimming: 8 bases; junction bases outside the gene matches: 8. This CDR3 reads CSVEDSGRVSYEQFF. The CDR3 nucleotides read TGCAGCGTTGAAGATAGCGGGAGAGTTAGCTATGAGCAGTTCTTC.

The rearrangement joins TRBV24-1 to TRBJ2-4, with D perhaps TRBD1 (6 bases). The V and J ends lost 1 base and 15 bases respectively, with 12 bases between them. Germline CDR1 and CDR2: KGHDR and SFDVKD. This CDR3 comprises 12 residues. Here the CDR3 DNA reads TGTGCCACCAGTGATTTCAGGCAGGGGTGGTACTTC. Translated: CATSDFRQGWYF.

The gene calls are TRBV11-2 and TRBJ2-2; D might be TRBD2 (5 bases). This CDR3 spans 17 amino acids. CDR1 SGHAT and CDR2 FQNNGV come from the germline V gene. V was shortened by 1 base and J by 6 bases, with 18 bases between the two germline ends. The CDR3 coding sequence is TGTGCCAGCAGCTTAGTTGGGTTCACGGAGGAGGCCGGGGAGCTGTTTTTT. Amino acids: CASSLVGFTEEAGELFF.